This TCR beta chain was documented in a study of CD8 T cells in Susac syndrome. The germline V gene has CDR1 SGDLS and CDR2 YYNGEE. The CDR3 totals 11 residues. The ends were cut back, 2 bases at V and 8 bases at J, with 7 bases in the middle. This clonotype was observed a single time. Random hexamers primed reverse transcription of about 0.45 to 1 ug RNA. TCRdb reanalysed the immunoSEQ multiplex PCR reads using MiXCR and keeps one entry per CDR3 protein. Among approximately 210,000 distinct CDR3 sequences listed, approximately 95% were seen once. V usage is TRBV9 and J usage is TRBJ1-2; D call uncertain. What was sequenced was CD4+ T cells from PBMCs. This receptor was taken from a human donor with multiple sclerosis. This CDR3 reads CASSVPNGYTF. In DNA, the CDR3 is TGTGCCAGCAGCGTCCCCAACGGCTACACCTTC.